This TCR beta chain was sequenced in a study of T cell responses to AZD1222 COVID-19 vaccine. Produced via immunoSEQ multiplex PCR; TCRdb's table is partial and in-frame only. The sample contains just under 85,000 clones, around 88% of which appear only once. The sequencing here drew on peripheral blood, taken on day 0 of AZD1222 vaccination. This TCR came from an adult in good health.

The CDR3 nucleotides are TGTGCCTGGAGAGAGAAGGGTGAATCACCCCTCCACTTT. This gives the protein CAWREKGESPLHF. The rearrangement joins TRBV30 to TRBJ1-6; D not certain. V shed 3 bases and J shed 10 bases, with 13 bases lying between them. Germline V lookup: CDR1 GTSNPN, CDR2 SVGIG (reference sequence). The CDR3 runs to 13 residues.